A selection of T cell receptor beta chains follows, all from one sample in a study of cytomegalovirus exposure and HLA in healthy donors. The table came from immunoSEQ multiplex PCR; TCRdb's copy has only in-frame clones and leaves some out. The table has about 130,000 clones, around four fifths seen once. Material for sequencing was PBMCs. The origin of the receptors is a male donor in good health and CMV-seronegative. Both conserved end residues are part of each CDR3. A D gene is named only where the DNA matches it firmly. Size is stated for part of the rows, as once, few or many counts, or as a class when the clone is expanded.

DNA,CDR3,size,D,V,J
TGTGCCAGCACCTCCGACAGCGTAGGTGGCTACACCTTC,CASTSDSVGGYTF,few,-,TRBV28,TRBJ1-2
TGCGCCAGCAGCCAGGAATATTGGGGGGATCAGCCCCAGCATTTT,CASSQEYWGDQPQHF,-,-,TRBV4-3,TRBJ1-5
TGTGCCAGCTCACCAAACAGGGAGCTTAATGAAAAACTGTTTTTT,CASSPNRELNEKLFF,-,-,TRBV18,TRBJ1-4
TGCAGCGTTGAAGTAGACGGGACCGGGGAGCTGTTTTTT,CSVEVDGTGELFF,-,-,TRBV29-1,TRBJ2-2
TGTGCCAGCAGCTTCGGGGGGTCCTACGAGCAGTACTTC,CASSFGGSYEQYF,few,TRBD2,TRBV11-2,TRBJ2-7
TGCGCCAGCAGCCAAGTAAAGGGACACGGTGGGGTCGGTGATGGCTACACCTTC,CASSQVKGHGGVGDGYTF,-,-,TRBV4-1,TRBJ1-2
TGTGCCAGCAGTGCCCCTCGGAGCGGTAGCTCCTACGAGCAGTACTTC,CASSAPRSGSSYEQYF,-,-,TRBV28,TRBJ2-7
TGTGCCAGCAGGGCCGCTAGCCCCCTTCTAGACTATTTT,CASRAASPLLDYF,-,-,TRBV28,TRBJ2-3
TGTGCCAGCAGCTTGACGGGACGGAGGGAGAATGAGCAGTTCTTC,CASSLTGRRENEQFF,-,-,TRBV5-4,TRBJ2-1
TGTGCCAGCAGCATCGGAGGGAACACTGAAGCTTTCTTT,CASSIGGNTEAFF,-,-,TRBV7-3,TRBJ1-1
TGTGCCAGCAGCCCACGGACAGGGTTTGACAATGAGCAGTTCTTC,CASSPRTGFDNEQFF,-,TRBD1,TRBV9,TRBJ2-1
TGTGCCAGCAGCTCTACCAACACCATATATTTT,CASSSTNTIYF,-,-,TRBV11-2,TRBJ1-3
TGCAGCGGAACTACAGGGAGCTCCTACAATGAGCAGTTCTTC,CSGTTGSSYNEQFF,-,-,TRBV29-1,TRBJ2-1
TGTGCCATCAGTTCCGGGACAGGGGATGCGGCTTTCTTT,CAISSGTGDAAFF,few,TRBD1,TRBV10-3,TRBJ1-1
TGTGCCAGCAGCCTAGGGGGCTTTCGACAGGGGGATATCTACGAGCAGTACTTC,CASSLGGFRQGDIYEQYF,-,TRBD1,TRBV7-4,TRBJ2-7
TGCGCCAGCAGCCAAAACTGGAGGGGGGGTTTATCGAACACCGGGGAGCTGTTTTTT,CASSQNWRGGLSNTGELFF,few,-,TRBV5-1,TRBJ2-2
TGTGCCAGCAGACAGGGGCTTTACACTGAAGCTTTCTTT,CASRQGLYTEAFF,-,TRBD1,TRBV7-2,TRBJ1-1
TGTGCCAGCAGACCCACAGGGAACACTGAAGCTTTCTTT,CASRPTGNTEAFF,-,-,TRBV28,TRBJ1-1
TGCGCCAGCAGCCAAGACAGGACAGGGCTCTACGAGCAGTACTTC,CASSQDRTGLYEQYF,-,TRBD1,TRBV4-3,TRBJ2-7
TGCAGCGCTGACAGGGTTGAGGACTATGGCTACACCTTC,CSADRVEDYGYTF,few,TRBD1,TRBV29-1,TRBJ1-2
TGTGCCAGCAGTTTGGGACTCTCCCCTGGCTACGAGCAGTACTTC,CASSLGLSPGYEQYF,few,-,TRBV27,TRBJ2-7
TGTGCCAGCAGCCGTAAACAGGGGGCGCGTAATGAGCAGTTCTTC,CASSRKQGARNEQFF,-,TRBD1,TRBV11-3,TRBJ2-1
TGTGCCAGCAGCTTAAGGGGGAACCAGATGGGGGAGACCCAGTACTTC,CASSLRGNQMGETQYF,-,-,TRBV7-2,TRBJ2-5
TGCAGCGTTAGGGACAGCAACTCTGGAAACACCATATATTTT,CSVRDSNSGNTIYF,once,TRBD1,TRBV29-1,TRBJ1-3